The present T cell receptor (beta chain) was sequenced within a study of blood T cell repertoires in COVID-19. The V and J ends lost 2 bases and 5 bases respectively, with 7 bases between them. The CDR3 runs 13 residues. The germline CDR1 and CDR2 sequences are KGHSH and LQKENI. In the authors' workflow: Cell counts per sample came from amplifying reference gene primers. The data were produced by immunoSEQ multiplex PCR, yet TCRdb's version contains in-frame clones alone and is incomplete. The D gene and trimming were derived from the DNA, and the V and J assignments and clone size from that table. The data hold about 200,000 clones, with 70% to 90% observed a single time.

The source material was peripheral blood. This receptor was identified in a man aged 55 to 70 with active or convalescent COVID-19. V and J are TRBV18 and TRBJ1-5; unclear D gene. In DNA form, the CDR3 reads TGTGCCAGCTCACCAGGAGTGGATCAGCCCCAGCATTTT. This codes for CASSPGVDQPQHF.